The 28 T cell receptor beta chains below come from one sample, sequenced in a study of blood T cells in healthy people across ages. It was with a sample-barcoded 5' primer and a J-beta primer mix that a second PCR of roughly 7 to 12 cycles was run. TCRdb re-called the 5' RACE reads through MiXCR, storing one row per CDR3 protein. The data contain 700,000 to 950,000 distinct CDR3 sequences, 55% to 70% of them singletons. Specimen: blood. Receptor source: a man between 25 and 39 years old in good health.

The J gene is TRBJ2-1, the V gene TRBV20-1, with a tentative D call TRBD2 (6 bases). Trimming pared 4 bases from V and 8 bases from J, leaving 21 bases between. CDR3 length: 15 amino acids. From germline, CDR1 is DFQATT and CDR2 SNEGSKA (reference sequence). The CDR3 nucleotides are TGCAGTGCTATAGGGTCGGCGGGGCGGGGAGATGAGCAGTTCTTC. This translates into CSAIGSAGRGDEQFF.

The chain recombines TRBV10-3 with TRBJ1-1, with a possible D match to TRBD1 (5 bases). Trimming stripped 8 bases from V and 10 bases from J, with 35 bases between. Germline lookup yields CDR1 ENHRY and CDR2 SYGVKD. The CDR3 has 18 residues. This chain's CDR3 is CAIADWGVRTGGRLGAFF. DNA for the CDR3: TGTGCCATCGCCGATTGGGGGGTTAGGACCGGGGGTCGCCTAGGAGCTTTCTTT.

The chain combines TRBV6-5 with TRBJ2-2; 7 bases align to TRBD2. This CDR3 region has 16 residues. Germline V gives CDR1 MNHEY, CDR2 SVGAGI. The ends lost 3 bases at V and 3 bases at J; junction bases unmatched: 7. CDR3 region: CASSYAGVEDTGELFF. CDR3 nucleotide sequence: TGTGCCAGCAGTTATGCGGGAGTTGAGGACACCGGGGAGCTGTTTTTT.

The V call is TRBV6-4, the J call TRBJ2-3; TRBD2 might be the D (6 bases). The CDR3 runs to 15 residues. Germline V lookup: CDR1 MRHNA, CDR2 SNTAGT. Trimming left V 2 bases short and J 13 bases short, with 22 bases between. This CDR3 is CASSDGGMWPFNEYF. The CDR3 nucleotides read TGTGCCAGCAGTGACGGGGGGATGTGGCCCTTCAACGAGTATTTT.

This chain joins TRBV4-2 and TRBJ2-2; the match to TRBD1 covers 7 bases. The V gene end was trimmed by 0 bases and the J gene end by 8 bases; junction bases not matched to a gene: 9. Germline V lookup: CDR1 LGHNA, CDR2 YNFKEQ. The CDR3 sequence is 16 residues long. CDR3 loop: CASSQEGPGGIGELFF. The CDR3, as DNA: TGTGCCAGCAGCCAAGAGGGACCAGGGGGTATAGGGGAGCTGTTTTTT.

This chain joins TRBV10-3 and TRBJ2-2; no definite D call. CDR1 ENHRY and CDR2 SYGVKD come from the germline V gene. V lost 1 base and J lost 7, with 7 bases in between. CDR3 length: 13 amino acids. The CDR3 DNA sequence: TGTGCCATCAGTGAGTTGACTGGCGGGGAGCTGTTTTTT. Its protein is CAISELTGGELFF.

This clonotype was found a few times. The rearrangement links TRBV7-2 to TRBJ1-2, with a tentative D call TRBD1 (5 bases). Germline values: CDR1 SGHTA, CDR2 FQGNSA. Between the trimmed V and J ends, which lost 5 bases and 7 bases, there was a span of 11 bases. The CDR3 extends over 12 amino acids. The CDR3 coding sequence is TGTGCCAGCAGCCCCGGACATGGTGGCTACACCTTC. Translation: CASSPGHGGYTF.

The J gene is TRBJ2-5, the V gene TRBV29-1; D is undetermined. Germline CDR1 is SQVTM and CDR2 is ANQGSEA. This CDR3 region has 11 residues. The germline V and J ends were trimmed by 8 bases and 0 bases, with 7 bases remaining between them. The chain's CDR3 is CSPRYQETQYF. The CDR3 DNA reads TGCAGCCCCCGGTACCAAGAGACCCAGTACTTC. Together with reference TRBV29-1 and TRBJ2-5, the CDR3 gives the full variable domain: SAVISQKPSRDICQRGTSLTIQCQVDSQVTMMFWYRQQPGQSLTLIATANQGSEATYESGFVIDKFPISRPNLTFSTLTVSNMSPEDSSIYLCSPRYQETQYFGPGTRLLVL.

V gene TRBV10-3 combines with J gene TRBJ2-3, with D perhaps being TRBD1 or TRBD2 (5 bases each). The germline CDR1 and CDR2 sequences are ENHRY and SYGVKD. The V end was cut by 11 bases, the J end by 3 bases, with 15 bases between. The CDR3 covers 13 residues. The CDR3 DNA is TGTGCCGTCCCGGGGCAACAAACAGATACGCAGTATTTT. Protein: CAVPGQQTDTQYF.

This clonotype was counted at least ten times. This chain links TRBV28 with TRBJ2-3; D remains unclear. Germline V CDR1 and CDR2: MDHEN, SYDVKM. Trimming left V 5 bases short and J 5 bases short, with 11 bases between. The CDR3 has 13 amino acids. This chain's CDR3 is CASSANPEDTQYF. The CDR3 nucleotides read TGTGCCAGCAGTGCGAACCCGGAAGATACGCAGTATTTT.

This clonotype appeared a few times. The chain carries TRBV5-1 and TRBJ1-6; D uncertain. Germline values: CDR1 SGHRS, CDR2 YFSETQ. The CDR3 covers 14 residues. V was cut by 4 bases and J by 8 bases, with 13 bases left in between. The CDR3 region has the DNA TGCGCCAGCAGCCTGGGTGAAGGGCATTCACCCCTCCACTTT. Residues: CASSLGEGHSPLHF.

This clonotype came up once. This sequence joins TRBV6-5 and TRBJ1-5; D remains unclear. Trimming removed 2 bases from V and 5 bases from J, with 7 bases in between. Germline-derived CDR1 and CDR2 are MNHEY and SVGAGI. CDR3 length equals 13 residues. CDR3 nucleotide sequence: TGTGCCAGCAGTTACAGTTGGGATCAGCCCCAGCATTTT. As protein: CASSYSWDQPQHF.

The chain carries TRBV20-1 and TRBJ2-3; TRBD2 matches 12 bases. This CDR3 is 15 amino acids long. After removal of 2 bases from V and 6 bases from J, the junction contained 6 bases not matched to a gene. Germline CDR1 is DFQATT and CDR2 is SNEGSKA (reference sequence). CDR3: CSARKASGGADTQYF. The CDR3 region has the DNA TGCAGTGCTAGAAAGGCTAGCGGGGGGGCGGATACGCAGTATTTT.

The chain has TRBV9 and TRBJ2-5; D uncertain. The germline V and J ends were trimmed by 0 bases and 5 bases, with 14 bases remaining between them. Germline CDR1 SGDLS, CDR2 YYNGEE. The CDR3 extends over 15 amino acids. The CDR3 region is CASSVEGNLGETQYF. The CDR3 DNA reads as TGTGCCAGCAGCGTAGAGGGAAATTTGGGGGAGACCCAGTACTTC.

This clonotype appeared a few times. This chain uses TRBV7-2 with TRBJ2-1, with D uncertain. Germline CDR1 is SGHTA and CDR2 is FQGNSA. Trimming removed 2 bases at V and 5 bases at J, with 4 bases between. This CDR3 region has 12 residues. The CDR3 nucleotides are TGTGCCAGCAGCTTAAGGAACAATGAGCAGTTCTTC. Its protein is CASSLRNNEQFF. Using reference TRBV7-2 and TRBJ2-1 for the parts outside the CDR3, the full variable domain is GAGVSQSPSNKVTEKGKDVELRCDPISGHTALYWYRQSLGQGLEFLIYFQGNSAPDKSGLPSDRFSAERTGGSVSTLTIQRTQQEDSAVYLCASSLRNNEQFFGPGTRLTVL.

This rearrangement joins TRBV7-9 to TRBJ2-1; a possible D gene is TRBD2 (5 bases). V shed 2 bases and J shed 7 bases, with 24 bases lying between them. The CDR3 has 18 amino acids. Germline V gene sequence: CDR1 SEHNR, CDR2 FQNEAQ (reference sequence). Here the CDR3 reads CASSLWASLTPRANEQFF. CDR3 in DNA: TGTGCCAGCAGCTTATGGGCTAGCTTAACGCCGCGAGCTAATGAGCAGTTCTTC. Combining the CDR3 with reference TRBV7-9 and TRBJ2-1 gives the whole variable domain DTGVSQNPRHKITKRGQNVTFRCDPISEHNRLYWYRQTLGQGPEFLTYFQNEAQLEKSRLLSDRFSAERPKGSFSTLEIQRTEQGDSAMYLCASSLWASLTPRANEQFFGPGTRLTVL.

Regarding this clonotype: Relative to the germline gene, one junction end is altered; a read error may explain this. The rearrangement links TRBV7-7 to TRBJ2-7, with TRBD2 identical over 14 bases. TRBJ2-5 explains the end of the DNA better; the J call may be wrong. The CDR3 is 16 residues long. The germline V gene encodes CDR1 SSHAT and CDR2 FNYEAQ (reference sequence). The chain's CDR3 is CASSWGLAGVEETQYF. CDR3 sequence (DNA): TGTGCTAGCAGCTGGGGACTAGCGGGAGTGGAGGAGACCCAGTACTTC.

This clonotype was detected only once. The chain recombines TRBV7-9 with TRBJ2-1; tentative D call: TRBD1 (6 bases). The germline CDR1 and CDR2 sequences are SEHNR and FQNEAQ (reference sequence). The CDR3 sequence is 12 residues long. V was shortened by 5 bases and J by 8 bases, with 10 bases between the two germline ends. CDR3 region: CASSRQDHEQFF. The CDR3 DNA is TGTGCCAGCAGCCGACAGGACCATGAGCAGTTCTTC.

In its sample, this clonotype was seen once. The rearrangement uses TRBV11-2 and TRBJ1-2; tentative D call: TRBD1 (6 bases). V was trimmed by 3 bases and J by 8 bases, leaving 16 bases between them. The CDR3 is 14 amino acids. Germline V gives CDR1 SGHAT, CDR2 FQNNGV. The chain's CDR3 is CASSFGQRIEGYTF. For the CDR3, the DNA is TGTGCCAGCAGCTTCGGACAGCGGATTGAGGGCTACACCTTC.

This clonotype was found a few times. This chain uses TRBV29-1 with TRBJ2-1, with D uncertain. The V gene lost 3 bases and the J gene lost 5 bases, with 2 bases spanning the gap. The CDR3 has 10 residues. Germline V gene data show CDR1 as SQVTM and CDR2 as ANQGSEA. CDR3: CSVDNNEQFF. The CDR3 nucleotides read TGCAGCGTTGATAACAATGAGCAGTTCTTC.

This rearrangement joins TRBV6-5 to TRBJ2-3; the match to TRBD2 covers 10 bases. The CDR3 covers 15 residues. J was trimmed by 4 bases and V by 6 bases; bases with no gene match: 7. The germline V gene has CDR1 MNHEY and CDR2 SVGAGI. This chain's CDR3 is CASSPSGSLPDTQYF. CDR3 nucleotide sequence: TGTGCCAGCAGCCCTAGCGGGAGTTTGCCAGATACGCAGTATTTT.

CDR3 amino acids: CASSREGRQETQYF. CDR3 nucleotides: TGTGCCAGCAGCCGAGAAGGCAGGCAAGAGACCCAGTACTTC. The chain uses TRBV7-2 and TRBJ2-5; D not resolved. V was trimmed by 5 bases and J by 2 bases, leaving 12 bases between them. The CDR3 has 14 residues. Germline V gene lookup returns CDR1 SGHTA and CDR2 FQGNSA.

The chain has TRBV9 and TRBJ2-3; 8 bases are a match to TRBD2. V shed 2 bases and J 3 bases; nucleotides not matched to a gene: 17. Germline CDR1 is SGDLS and CDR2 is YYNGEE. The CDR3 has 19 amino acids. The CDR3 DNA sequence: TGTGCCAGCAGCGTGAGGTTCGGGGACGGGAGGGCGGTAACAGATACGCAGTATTTT. Translated: CASSVRFGDGRAVTDTQYF.

Comments on this clonotype: An end of the junction does not agree with germline; a read error may underlie this. The chain employs TRBV5-1 and TRBJ2-4; no reliable D call. TRBJ2-7 matches the DNA end more closely, so the J call is doubtful. CDR3 length: 12 residues. CDR1 SGHRS and CDR2 YFSETQ come from the germline V gene. In nucleotides, the CDR3 is TGCGCCGGCAGCTTGGGTGGCTACGAGCAGTACTTC. Translation: CAGSLGGYEQYF.

The rearrangement uses TRBV20-1 and TRBJ1-2, with D possibly TRBD1 on 5 matching bases. CDR1 and CDR2 (germline): DFQATT, SNEGSKA (reference sequence). There are 12 residues in the CDR3. V was clipped by 4 bases and J by 2 bases, with 8 bases between them. Here the CDR3 DNA reads TGCAGTGCTACCCGGGGGAACTATGGCTACACCTTC. This sequence encodes CSATRGNYGYTF.

V gene TRBV20-1 combines with J gene TRBJ2-5; D might be TRBD1 (5 bases). The J call could be wrong; TRBJ2-7 is a better fit for the DNA end. This CDR3 spans 11 amino acids. CDR1 is DFQATT and CDR2 is SNEGSKA in the germline V gene (reference sequence). The CDR3 loop reads CSATGLYEQYF. The CDR3 DNA sequence: TGCAGTGCTACAGGGCTGTACGAGCAGTACTTC.

The rearrangement joins TRBV20-1 to TRBJ2-5; weak D call: TRBD1 (6 bases). The CDR3 spans 15 residues. Germline loops: CDR1 DFQATT, CDR2 SNEGSKA (reference sequence). Trimming left V 6 bases short and J 0 bases short, with 17 bases between. CDR3 DNA: TGCAGTGCGCCCCCTCCTAGGGGGTACCAAGAGACCCAGTACTTC. This gives the protein CSAPPPRGYQETQYF.

The V and J genes are TRBV7-9 and TRBJ2-1, with a tentative D call TRBD1 (6 bases). V gave up 3 bases and J gave up 0 bases, with 15 bases separating them. This CDR3 is built from 17 residues. Looked up from germline, CDR1 is SEHNR and CDR2 is FQNEAQ (reference sequence). CDR3 region: CASSLGTRGSSYNEQFF. The CDR3 DNA sequence: TGTGCCAGCAGCTTGGGTACCAGGGGCAGCTCCTACAATGAGCAGTTCTTC.